This TCR beta chain was identified in a study of cytomegalovirus exposure and HLA in healthy donors. The study ran its PCR with 60 Vbeta and 13 Jbeta primers. Libraries were prepared by immunoSEQ multiplex PCR; TCRdb keeps only in-frame clonotypes and omits some of them. The repertoire holds around 200,000 clones, with roughly 85% as singletons. This CDR3 has 17 amino acids. Trimming at V came to 0 bases and at J to 3 bases, leaving 6 bases not matched to a gene. Per the germline V gene, CDR1 is SGHAT and CDR2 is FQNNGV. This sequence originates from a man aged 18 to 30 in good health and CMV-seronegative. The sample consisted of PBMCs. The V call is TRBV11-2, the J call TRBJ2-3; 10 bases agree with TRBD2. This CDR3 reads CASSLDLAGAGTDTQYF. The CDR3 DNA sequence: TGTGCCAGCAGCTTAGATCTAGCGGGGGCGGGTACAGATACGCAGTATTTT.